The clone carrying this T cell receptor beta chain was counted many times. The data derive from a study of low-dose radiotherapy and immunotherapy resistance in tumors. Study background: Per fraction, Cohort 1 was given 0.5 Gy every 2 weeks, for a total of 6.5 Gy. Intravenous ipilimumab 1 mg/kg every six weeks was given with nivolumab 240 mg every two weeks.

TRAV- and TRBV-specific primers, spanning alpha and beta chains, primed first-strand cDNA. The authors ran roughly 20 PCR cycles to amplify TCRs with a constant-region primer and V-primer adapter. The mRNA that was isolated underwent amplification by in vitro transcription. Each CDR3 protein is one row after TCRdb ran MiXCR on the reads. The table lists around 80,000 distinct CDR3 sequences, about a sixth of them singletons. The time point was: after trial treatment. Treatment denoted: LDRT plus nivolumab, ipilimumab, low-dose cyclophosphamide and aspirin (RACIN trial). Those who qualified had advanced solid tumors (lacking tumor-infiltrating lymphocytes). This CDR3 has 14 residues. The germline gives CDR1 ENHRY, CDR2 SYGVKD. V was pared by 7 bases and J by 4 bases, with 8 bases of the junction left unmatched.

This clonotype originated in a male donor with prostate cancer. The chain employs TRBV10-3 and TRBJ1-1, with 8 bases identical to TRBD1. This specimen consisted of PBMCs, obtained after low-dose radiotherapy plus immunotherapy. This chain's CDR3 is CAITLDRVGTEAFF. CDR3 in DNA: TGTGCCATCACCTTGGACAGGGTGGGCACTGAAGCTTTCTTT.